These 25 T cell receptor beta chains were sequenced from one sample in a study of blood T cell repertoires in COVID-19. Method: immunoSEQ multiplex PCR; TCRdb's copy keeps in-frame clones and lacks some. The table records roughly 240,000 clones, roughly four fifths of them present only once. Sequencing was done on a sample of peripheral blood. These TCRs come from an older woman with acute or convalescent COVID-19.

This clone was observed once. J is TRBJ2-2 and V is TRBV7-2, with 9 nucleotides matching TRBD1. Germline CDR1 is SGHTA and CDR2 is FQGNSA. This CDR3 has 17 residues. V dropped 2 bases and J dropped 7; count of bases not matched to a gene: 11. CDR3 nucleotides: TGTGCCAGCAGCTTACAGGGGACAGGGTCAGTGGGCGGGGAGCTGTTTTTT. It is translated as CASSLQGTGSVGGELFF.

The rearrangement links TRBV4-3 to TRBJ1-2, with 7 bases fitting TRBD1. Germline CDR1 LGHNA, CDR2 YSLEER. Trimming cost V 0 bases and J 1 base; bases outside gene matches: 8. The CDR3 is 17 amino acids. CDR3 sequence: CASSQDMGQYYNYGYTF. The CDR3, as DNA: TGCGCCAGCAGCCAAGATATGGGACAGTATTATAACTATGGCTACACCTTC.

This clone came up a few times. The chain has TRBV27 and TRBJ2-3; 8 bases line up with TRBD2. The germline CDR1 and CDR2 sequences are MNHEY and SMNVEV (reference sequence). The CDR3 consists of 16 residues. The J segment lost 7 bases and the V segment lost 3 bases, leaving 12 bases of the junction unmatched. CDR3: CASSFLPGGIGYTQYF. The CDR3 region has the DNA TGTGCCAGCAGTTTCCTTCCGGGGGGGATCGGGTATACGCAGTATTTT.

The chain has TRBV2 and TRBJ1-2; 8 bases are shared with TRBD1. CDR3 length: 14 residues. The germline V gene encodes CDR1 SNHLY and CDR2 FYNNEI. V lost 6 bases, J lost 3 bases, and 6 bases stayed unmatched. The CDR3 is CASRKRDRYYGYTF. In DNA, the CDR3 is TGTGCCAGCAGGAAAAGGGACAGGTACTATGGCTACACCTTC.

This rearrangement joins TRBV27 to TRBJ1-3, with 7 bases that match TRBD1. V shed 6 bases and J 2 bases; nucleotides not matched to a gene: 1. CDR1 is MNHEY and CDR2 is SMNVEV in the germline V gene (reference sequence). This CDR3 has 13 amino acids. CDR3 sequence: CASRQGAGNTIYF. CDR3 DNA sequence: TGTGCCAGCAGGCAGGGGGCTGGAAACACCATATATTTT.

This clone has only one observation. The chain combines TRBV24-1 with TRBJ1-6; 7 nucleotides match TRBD1. In germline, CDR1 is KGHDR, CDR2 SFDVKD. This CDR3 has 15 amino acids. Losses at the gene ends were 7 bases for V and 7 bases for J; bases not matched to a gene: 9. CDR3 coding DNA: TGTGCCACCAGCCTAACGGGACAGCCCAATTCACCCCTCCACTTT. Amino acids: CATSLTGQPNSPLHF.

The chain carries TRBV4-2 and TRBJ2-6; the D is unclear. Germline V CDR1 and CDR2: LGHNA, YNFKEQ. V was pared by 0 bases and J by 2 bases, with 8 bases between. This CDR3 spans 16 amino acids. The CDR3 protein is CASSQDWAAGANVLTF. The CDR3 bases are TGTGCCAGCAGCCAAGATTGGGCAGCTGGGGCCAACGTCCTGACTTTC.

The V call is TRBV6-2 or TRBV6-3, the J call TRBJ1-6; D gene ambiguous. Trimming took 2 bases from V and 9 from J, leaving 17 bases between them. Germline V gives CDR1 MNHEY, CDR2 SVGEGT. There are 16 residues in the CDR3. The CDR3 reads CASSYGGRGLSSPLHF. In DNA, the CDR3 is TGTGCCAGCAGTTACGGCGGCAGAGGGTTAAGTTCACCCCTCCACTTT.

This clone has just a few counts. The chain employs TRBV2 and TRBJ1-5, with 7 nucleotides matching TRBD1. This CDR3 region has 15 residues. CDR1 is SNHLY, CDR2 FYNNEI, per germline. The trim removed 6 bases at V and 6 bases at J, leaving 11 bases unmatched. The CDR3 sequence: CASSIGTVAGQPQHF. The CDR3 region has the DNA TGTGCCAGCAGCATCGGGACAGTCGCGGGTCAGCCCCAGCATTTT.

CDR3 region: CASSSYRGRAGELFF. CDR3 bases: TGTGCCAGCAGCTCCTACAGGGGGCGGGCCGGGGAGCTGTTTTTT. This chain links TRBV11-2 with TRBJ2-2; 9 bases are a match to TRBD1. The CDR3 contains 15 residues. Germline CDR1 and CDR2: SGHAT and FQNNGV. The junction had 6 bases not matched to a gene; V was cut back by 4 bases and J by 6 bases.

The V gene is TRBV19, the J gene TRBJ1-5; no clear D gene. The germline V and J ends were trimmed by 3 bases and 10 bases, with 19 bases remaining between them. Germline-derived CDR1 and CDR2 are LNHDA and SQIVND (reference sequence). This CDR3 contains 15 residues. The DNA for the CDR3 is TGTGCCAGTAGTATCTCGGTGGCCGGAGTAGGCCCCCAGCATTTT. This sequence encodes CASSISVAGVGPQHF.

The rearrangement uses TRBV4-1 and TRBJ1-2, with D perhaps TRBD1 (5 bases). From germline, CDR1 is MGHRA and CDR2 YSYEKL. With 5 bases removed from V and 4 bases from J, the gap between germline ends came to 5 bases. The CDR3 totals 11 residues. CDR3 bases: TGCGCCAGCAGCACAGGCTATGGCTACACCTTC. Encoded protein: CASSTGYGYTF.

This chain links TRBV6-5 with TRBJ1-1, with TRBD1 matching over 8 bases. The CDR3 runs 14 residues. Germline V gene lookup returns CDR1 MNHEY and CDR2 SVGAGI. J lost 5 bases, V lost 6 bases, and 8 bases had no gene match. Here the CDR3 DNA reads TGTGCCAGCAGATATGGACAGGGTGGGACTGAAGCTTTCTTT. Amino acids: CASRYGQGGTEAFF.

This chain uses TRBV6-5 with TRBJ1-2, with a tentative D call TRBD1 (6 bases). This CDR3 region has 14 residues. Per the germline V gene, CDR1 is MNHEY and CDR2 is SVGAGI. Trimming left V 0 bases short and J 4 bases short, with 9 bases between. CDR3 DNA: TGTGCCAGCAGTTACTCGAGGACAGTCTATGGCTACACCTTC. Translation: CASSYSRTVYGYTF.

The rearrangement links TRBV7-8 to TRBJ1-2; D perhaps matches TRBD1 (5 bases). CDR1 is SGHVS and CDR2 is FQNEAQ in the germline V gene. The CDR3 totals 17 residues. Deletions cut 1 base from V and 2 bases from J, with 17 bases between. CDR3 amino acids: CASSLESRATVNYGYTF. The CDR3, as DNA: TGTGCCAGCAGCTTAGAGTCCAGGGCGACAGTAAACTATGGCTACACCTTC.

The J gene is TRBJ1-4, the V gene TRBV28; D is unresolved. CDR1 is MDHEN and CDR2 is SYDVKM in the germline V gene. This CDR3 has 13 residues. Trimming cost V 1 base and J 8 bases, with 8 bases left between them. CDR3 protein: CASSLSGEEKLFF. CDR3 nucleotides: TGTGCCAGCAGTTTATCCGGGGAGGAAAAACTGTTTTTT.

The chain couples TRBV5-4 to TRBJ2-3; D may be TRBD1 (5 bases). In germline, CDR1 is SGHNT, CDR2 YYREEE (reference sequence). CDR3 length: 15 amino acids. Trimming stripped 4 bases from V and 0 bases from J, with 12 bases between. CDR3 DNA: TGTGCCAGCAGCCCCAGGGCCTCTAGCACAGATACGCAGTATTTT. Translating gives CASSPRASSTDTQYF.

This chain uses TRBV7-8 with TRBJ1-1, with 8 bases aligning to TRBD1. The CDR3 totals 15 residues. CDR1 is SGHVS and CDR2 is FQNEAQ in the germline V gene. Losses at the gene ends were 5 bases for V and 1 base for J; bases not matched to a gene: 6. The CDR3 DNA follows: TGTGCCAGCAGCCGATACAGGGGGTCGAACACTGAAGCTTTCTTT. This sequence encodes CASSRYRGSNTEAFF.

The table lists this clone with a count of one. The genes are TRBV18 and TRBJ1-2; D ambiguous. This CDR3 has 14 residues. With 2 bases removed from V and 7 bases from J, the gap between germline ends came to 14 bases. The V gene's germline CDR1 is KGHSH and CDR2 LQKENI. CDR3 in DNA: TGTGCCAGCTCACCAGTCGCGGGAGAAGGTGGCTACACCTTC. Translating it yields CASSPVAGEGGYTF.

The chain links TRBV4-3 to TRBJ2-3, with D possibly being TRBD2 (5 bases). Per germline, CDR1 LGHNA and CDR2 YSLEER. V was pared by 4 bases and J by 1 base, with 12 bases between. The CDR3 is made up of 15 amino acids. The CDR3 sequence: CASSPGELRTDTQYF. In DNA form, the CDR3 reads TGCGCCAGCAGCCCCGGGGAGCTTCGCACAGATACGCAGTATTTT.

The chain couples TRBV6-5 to TRBJ2-3; TRBD2 agrees at 9 bases. CDR3 size: 15 residues. The V gene's germline CDR1 is MNHEY and CDR2 SVGAGI. Germline trimming cut 4 bases from V and 2 bases from J; bases unmatched to any gene: 4. CDR3 protein: CASSFSGGTTDTQYF. The CDR3 nucleotides read TGTGCCAGCAGTTTCAGCGGGGGGACCACAGATACGCAGTATTTT.

The CDR3 region has the DNA TGTGCCAGCAGCAAACTGGACAGGGACACTGAAGCTTTCTTT. It yields the protein CASSKLDRDTEAFF. The rearrangement links TRBV27 to TRBJ1-1; 8 bases are shared with TRBD1. This CDR3 has 14 amino acids. The germline gives CDR1 MNHEY, CDR2 SMNVEV (reference sequence). V trimming: 6 bases; J trimming: 3 bases; junction bases outside the gene matches: 6.

The gene calls are TRBV2 and TRBJ1-1; weak D call: TRBD1 (5 bases). With 2 bases removed from V and 2 bases from J, the gap between germline ends came to 12 bases. The CDR3 spans 15 residues. Germline V gene data show CDR1 as SNHLY and CDR2 as FYNNEI. The CDR3 spells CASSELGTANTEAFF. The CDR3 DNA sequence: TGTGCCAGCAGTGAACTTGGGACTGCCAACACTGAAGCTTTCTTT.

The gene calls are TRBV7-2 and TRBJ2-1, with TRBD2 as a possible D gene (5 bases). This CDR3 spans 13 amino acids. Trimming took 2 bases from V and 8 from J, leaving 10 bases between them. Germline loops: CDR1 SGHTA, CDR2 FQGNSA. In DNA, the CDR3 is TGTGCCAGCAGCTTATTTACCGGGGATGAGCAGTTCTTC. It yields the protein CASSLFTGDEQFF.

The chain carries TRBV25-1 and TRBJ1-4; D not resolved. Germline V gene data show CDR1 as MGHDK and CDR2 as SYGVNS. The V end was cut by 5 bases, the J end by 8 bases, with 18 bases between. The CDR3 extends over 15 amino acids. For the CDR3, the DNA is TGTGCCAGCAGTACCCTCATCCGGGCGGGGGAAAAACTGTTTTTT. Translated: CASSTLIRAGEKLFF.